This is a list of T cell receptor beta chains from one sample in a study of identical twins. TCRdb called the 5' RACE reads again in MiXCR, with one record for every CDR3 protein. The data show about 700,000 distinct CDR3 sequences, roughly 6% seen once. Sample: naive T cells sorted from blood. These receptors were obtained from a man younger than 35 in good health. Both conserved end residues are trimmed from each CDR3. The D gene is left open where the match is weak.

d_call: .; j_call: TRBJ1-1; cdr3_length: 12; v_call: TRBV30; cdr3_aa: AWRQPGQNTEAF
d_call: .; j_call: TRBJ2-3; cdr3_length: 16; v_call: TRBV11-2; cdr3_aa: ASSLDGGLFRLGDTQY
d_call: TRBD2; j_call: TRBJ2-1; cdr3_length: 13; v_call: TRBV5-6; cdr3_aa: ASSLTSGRSHEQF
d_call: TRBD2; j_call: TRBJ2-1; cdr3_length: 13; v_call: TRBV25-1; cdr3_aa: ASSRLAGVPNEQF
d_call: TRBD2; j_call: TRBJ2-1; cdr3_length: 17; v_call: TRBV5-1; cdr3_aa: ASSDYGTSGKSSYNEQF
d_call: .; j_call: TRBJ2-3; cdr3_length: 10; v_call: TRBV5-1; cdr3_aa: ASSPDTDTQY
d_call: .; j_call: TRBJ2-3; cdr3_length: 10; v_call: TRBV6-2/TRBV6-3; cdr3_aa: ASSSVADTQY
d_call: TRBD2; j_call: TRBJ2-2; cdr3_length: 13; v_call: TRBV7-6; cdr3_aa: ASSFGTSSTGELF
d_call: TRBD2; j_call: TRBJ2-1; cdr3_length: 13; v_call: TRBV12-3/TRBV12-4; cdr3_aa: ASGSTGGTYNEQF
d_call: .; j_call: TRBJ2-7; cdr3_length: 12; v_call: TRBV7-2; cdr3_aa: ASSRDTTTYEQY
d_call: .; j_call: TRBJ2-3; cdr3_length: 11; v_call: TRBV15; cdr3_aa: ATSRGFTDTQY
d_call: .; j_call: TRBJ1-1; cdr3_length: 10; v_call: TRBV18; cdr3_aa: ASSPPTVRAF
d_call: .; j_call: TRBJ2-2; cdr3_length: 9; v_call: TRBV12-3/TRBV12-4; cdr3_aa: ASGLAGELF
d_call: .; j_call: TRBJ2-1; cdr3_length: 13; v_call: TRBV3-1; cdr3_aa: ASSHAGRLRYEQF
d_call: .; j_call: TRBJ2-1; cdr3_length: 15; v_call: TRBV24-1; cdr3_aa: ATSDQSGRSSYNEQF
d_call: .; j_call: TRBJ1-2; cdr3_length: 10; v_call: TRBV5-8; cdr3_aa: ASPGQGYGYT
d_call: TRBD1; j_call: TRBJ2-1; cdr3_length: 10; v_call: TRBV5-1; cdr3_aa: ASSMTGIEQF
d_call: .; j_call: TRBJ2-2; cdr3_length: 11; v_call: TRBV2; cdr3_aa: ASTRGVTGELF
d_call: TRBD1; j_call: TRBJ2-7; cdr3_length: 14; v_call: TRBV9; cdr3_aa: ASSVGGQGTLYEQY
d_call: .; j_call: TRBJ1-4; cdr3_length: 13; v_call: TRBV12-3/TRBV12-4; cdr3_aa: ASSDREGMYEKLF
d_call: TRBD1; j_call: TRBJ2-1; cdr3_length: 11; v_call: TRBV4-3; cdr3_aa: ASSLTGVGEQF
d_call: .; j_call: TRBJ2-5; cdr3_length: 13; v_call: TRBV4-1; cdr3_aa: ASSQDFRGGETQY
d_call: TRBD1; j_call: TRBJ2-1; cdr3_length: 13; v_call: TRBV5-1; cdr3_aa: ASSSPGQGLNEQF
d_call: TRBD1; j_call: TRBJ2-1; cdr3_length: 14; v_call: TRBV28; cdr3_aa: ASSSRDRDAYNEQF
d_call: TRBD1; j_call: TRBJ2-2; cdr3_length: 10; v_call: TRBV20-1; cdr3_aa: STTDRGGLLF
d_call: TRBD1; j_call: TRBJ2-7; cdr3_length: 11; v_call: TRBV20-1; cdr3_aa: SVLGARGHEQY
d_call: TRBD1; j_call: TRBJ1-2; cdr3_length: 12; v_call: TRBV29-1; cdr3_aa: SAIKDRGNYGYT
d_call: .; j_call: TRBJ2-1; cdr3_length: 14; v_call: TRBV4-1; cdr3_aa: ASSQDPGASYNEQF
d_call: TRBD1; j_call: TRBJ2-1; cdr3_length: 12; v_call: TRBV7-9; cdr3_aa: ASSTRTGGDEQF
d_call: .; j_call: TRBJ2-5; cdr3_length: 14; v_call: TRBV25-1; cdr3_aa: ASSGRGRGDQETQY
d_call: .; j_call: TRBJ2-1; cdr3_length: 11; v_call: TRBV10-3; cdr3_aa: AIKSSTMDEQF
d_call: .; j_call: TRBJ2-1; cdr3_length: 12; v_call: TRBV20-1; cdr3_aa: SARFASPDNEQF
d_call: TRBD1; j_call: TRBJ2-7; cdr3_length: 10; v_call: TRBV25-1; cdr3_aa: ATRDSHYEQY
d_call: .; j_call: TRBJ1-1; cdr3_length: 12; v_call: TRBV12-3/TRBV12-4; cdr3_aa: ASSLGGDKTEAF
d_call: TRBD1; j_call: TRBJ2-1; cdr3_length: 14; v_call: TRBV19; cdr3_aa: ASSRQDRGSYNEQF
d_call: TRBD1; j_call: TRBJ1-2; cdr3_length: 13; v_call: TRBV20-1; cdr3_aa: SADDTDRADYGYT
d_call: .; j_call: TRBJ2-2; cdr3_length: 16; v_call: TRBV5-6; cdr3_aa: ASSLRRPKGAVTGELF